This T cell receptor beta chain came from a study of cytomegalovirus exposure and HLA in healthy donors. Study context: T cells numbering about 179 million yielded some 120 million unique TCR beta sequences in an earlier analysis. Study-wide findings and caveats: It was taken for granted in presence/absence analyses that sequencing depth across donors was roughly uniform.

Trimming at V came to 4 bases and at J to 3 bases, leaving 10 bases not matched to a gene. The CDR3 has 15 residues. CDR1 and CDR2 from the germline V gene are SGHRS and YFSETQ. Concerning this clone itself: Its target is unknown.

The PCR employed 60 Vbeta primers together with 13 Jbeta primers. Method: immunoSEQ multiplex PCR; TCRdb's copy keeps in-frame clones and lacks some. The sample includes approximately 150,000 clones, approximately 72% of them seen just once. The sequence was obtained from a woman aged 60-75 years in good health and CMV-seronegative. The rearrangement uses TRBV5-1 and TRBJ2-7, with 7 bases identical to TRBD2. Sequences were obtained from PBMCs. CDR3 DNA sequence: TGCGCCAGCAGCCTGCAGAGCGGGGCCCTCTACGAGCAGTACTTC. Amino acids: CASSLQSGALYEQYF.